This TCR beta chain was recorded in a study of control samples from healthy donors and cancer patients. TCRdb's table, derived via immunoSEQ multiplex PCR, lists solely in-frame clones and lacks some. The profile shows 260,000 or so clones, roughly 82% of them singletons. Germline CDR1 reads LGHDT; CDR2 reads YNNKEL (reference sequence). The CDR3 has 14 residues. Between the trimmed V and J ends, which lost 0 bases and 4 bases, there was a span of 10 bases. The chain carries TRBV3-1 (or the pseudogene TRBV3-2) and TRBJ2-7; D remains unclear. The sequencing sample was made of PBMCs. This sequence was found in an older woman with lung cancer. Written as DNA, the CDR3 is TGTGCCAGCAGCCAAGAGGGCTGGTGGTACGAGCAGTACTTC. This codes for CASSQEGWWYEQYF.